Sequencing of this T cell receptor (beta chain) was carried out in a study of cytomegalovirus exposure and HLA in healthy donors. Study-level background: Early release data held 80 million to 100 million unique TCRs from HLA-typed donors. Findings and caveats of the study: In vitro data verified a few CMV-associated chains as specific for CMV antigens. What a later analysis reportedly showed was that an Asian-associated ancestry cluster had fewer N-insertions than the roughly 670-donor mean.

In regard to this clone: Its specificity is not known.

The primer mix had 60 Vbeta and 13 Jbeta primers. TCRdb keeps only in-frame clones here, not all; method: immunoSEQ multiplex PCR. The top ten clones hold around 3.5% of a sample with 40,000 to 55,000 clones, around two thirds of them seen once. The ends lost 2 bases at V and 4 bases at J; junction bases unmatched: 1. The CDR3 is 14 residues long. Per germline, CDR1 SGHDT and CDR2 YYEEEE. This clonotype was sampled from a woman aged 25-40 years in good health and CMV-seronegative. The sample was PBMCs. The gene calls are TRBV5-6 and TRBJ1-2, with 11 bases identical to TRBD1. This chain's CDR3 is CASSLGQGAYGYTF. The CDR3, as DNA: TGTGCCAGCAGCTTAGGACAGGGGGCCTATGGCTACACCTTC.